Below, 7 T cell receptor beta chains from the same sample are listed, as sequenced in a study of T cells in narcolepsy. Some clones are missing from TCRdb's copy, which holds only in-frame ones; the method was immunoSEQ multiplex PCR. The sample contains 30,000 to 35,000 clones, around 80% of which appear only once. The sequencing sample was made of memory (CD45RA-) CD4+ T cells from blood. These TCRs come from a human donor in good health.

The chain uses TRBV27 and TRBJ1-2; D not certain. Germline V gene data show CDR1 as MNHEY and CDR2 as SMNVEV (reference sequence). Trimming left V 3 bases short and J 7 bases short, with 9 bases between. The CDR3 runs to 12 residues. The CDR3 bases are TGTGCCAGCAGTTTTACAGCGTGTGGCTACACCTTC. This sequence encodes CASSFTACGYTF.

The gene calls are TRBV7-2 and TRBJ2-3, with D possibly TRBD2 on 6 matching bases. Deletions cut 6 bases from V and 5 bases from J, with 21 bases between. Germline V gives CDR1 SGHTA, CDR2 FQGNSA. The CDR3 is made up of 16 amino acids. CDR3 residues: CASRVGGASVGDTQYF. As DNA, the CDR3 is TGTGCCAGCAGAGTCGGCGGGGCATCCGTGGGAGATACGCAGTATTTT.

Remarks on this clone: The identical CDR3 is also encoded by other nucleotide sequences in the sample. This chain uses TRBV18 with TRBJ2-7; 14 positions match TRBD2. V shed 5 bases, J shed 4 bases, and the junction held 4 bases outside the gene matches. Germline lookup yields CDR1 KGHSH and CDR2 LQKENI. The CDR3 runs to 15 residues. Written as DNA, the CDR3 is TGTGCCAGCTCAGTGACTAGCGGGGGGGGTTACGAGCAGTACTTC. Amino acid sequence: CASSVTSGGGYEQYF.

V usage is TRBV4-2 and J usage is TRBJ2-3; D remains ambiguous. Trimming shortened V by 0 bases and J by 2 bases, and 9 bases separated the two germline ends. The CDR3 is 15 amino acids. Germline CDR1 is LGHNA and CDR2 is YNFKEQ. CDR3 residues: CASSQDSGFTDTQYF. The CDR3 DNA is TGTGCCAGCAGCCAAGATTCCGGCTTCACAGATACGCAGTATTTT.

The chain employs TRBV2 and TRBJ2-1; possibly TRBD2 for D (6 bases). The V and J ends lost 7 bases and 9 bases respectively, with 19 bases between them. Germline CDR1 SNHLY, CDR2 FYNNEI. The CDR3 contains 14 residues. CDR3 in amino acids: CASTSGWGDPEQFF. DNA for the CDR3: TGTGCCAGCACTAGTGGGTGGGGGGACCCTGAGCAGTTCTTC.

The CDR3 protein is CASRYGGGGANYGYTF. The CDR3 nucleotides are TGTGCCAGCCGGTACGGGGGGGGCGGCGCTAACTATGGCTACACCTTC. The chain employs TRBV28 and TRBJ1-2; a weak D match, TRBD1 (6 bases). CDR3 size: 16 residues. CDR1 and CDR2 (germline): MDHEN, SYDVKM. V lost 8 bases to trimming and J lost 0 bases, with 19 bases between them.

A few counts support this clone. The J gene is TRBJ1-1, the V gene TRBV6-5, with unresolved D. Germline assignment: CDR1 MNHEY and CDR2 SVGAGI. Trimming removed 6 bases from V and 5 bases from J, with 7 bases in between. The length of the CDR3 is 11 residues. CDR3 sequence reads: CASRGFTEAFF. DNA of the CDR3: TGTGCCAGCAGAGGGTTTACTGAAGCTTTCTTT.